This entry lists 27 T cell receptor beta chains sequenced from one sample in a study of CXCR3-negative and CXCR3-positive naive CD8 T cells. The study, taken as a whole, reports: The study found more hydrophobic TRB CDR3s in CXCR3-positive naive cells than in CXCR3-negative naive cells.

In preparing the TRB cDNA libraries, 5' RACE with UMI labels was used. Reanalyzing the 5' RACE reads, TCRdb keeps one entry per CDR3 protein, without DNA. In total, the table holds 49,000 or so distinct CDR3 sequences. The antigens of these receptors remain unknown. The sequenced sample consisted of naive CXCR3+ CD8+ T cells from blood. Specified subset: CD45RO-CCR7+CD27+CD95- naive CD8+ T cells expressing CXCR3 (TNR3+). These receptors all come from a human donor in good health. Some clones in this sample may be carry-over from other donors' samples.

The chain employs TRBV7-3 and TRBJ2-7; TCRdb picks TRBD1, but there is no DNA to check that call. The CDR3 loop spans 16 amino acids. CDR1 and CDR2 from the germline V gene are SGHTA and FQGTGA. CDR3 residues: CASSPTGPLAAYEQYF.

The rearrangement uses TRBV9 and TRBJ2-1; there is no DNA to check the TCRdb D call of TRBD2. The germline V gene has CDR1 SGDLS and CDR2 YYNGEE. The CDR3 is made up of 15 amino acids. CDR3 sequence: CASSTRTTQNNEQSF.

The CDR3 spells CASSHRQIPGQSTDTQYF. The genes are TRBV5-1 and TRBJ2-3; absent DNA, TCRdb's TRBD1 call cannot be checked. The CDR3 is 18 residues long. The germline V gene encodes CDR1 SGHRS and CDR2 YFSETQ.

CDR3 region: CASSLEGFYGYTF. The rearrangement uses TRBV5-1 and TRBJ1-2. Looked up from germline, CDR1 is SGHRS and CDR2 is YFSETQ. The CDR3 extends over 13 amino acids.

V usage is TRBV5-4 and J usage is TRBJ2-7; TCRdb selects TRBD1, and the lack of DNA leaves this call unchecked. Looked up from germline, CDR1 is SGHNT and CDR2 is YYREEE (reference sequence). The CDR3 length is 15 residues. The CDR3 sequence: CASSPGTGSSYEQYF.

The chain joins TRBV7-2 to TRBJ2-7. This CDR3 has 12 residues. The V gene's germline CDR1 is SGHTA and CDR2 FQGNSA. The CDR3 region is CASSSTSGEQYF.

V is TRBV7-2 and J is TRBJ2-7; TCRdb names TRBD1, which stays unverified in the absence of DNA. This CDR3 comprises 13 residues. The germline V gene encodes CDR1 SGHTA and CDR2 FQGNSA. CDR3 protein: CASSFVPGREQYF.

The rearrangement links TRBV7-9 to TRBJ2-7. The CDR3 has 13 amino acids. Per germline, CDR1 SEHNR and CDR2 FQNEAQ (reference sequence). The CDR3 region is CASSLVGWYEQYF.

The V call is TRBV12-3 or TRBV12-4, the J call TRBJ2-5; TCRdb reports TRBD1, a call that lacks DNA to check it against. This CDR3 has 13 amino acids. This CDR3 is CASTPEDQETQYF.

The V and J genes are TRBV6-1 and TRBJ2-3; the D gene TCRdb calls, TRBD1, cannot be checked with no DNA. The germline CDR1 and CDR2 sequences are MNHNS and SASEGT. The CDR3 contains 15 residues. This CDR3 is CASRPGTGGTSFQYF.

The V gene is TRBV6-2 or TRBV6-3, the J gene TRBJ1-5; the TCRdb call, TRBD1, lacks DNA for checking. The CDR3 has 16 residues. The germline V gene encodes CDR1 MNHEY and CDR2 SVGEGT. The CDR3 protein is CASSYDKDRENQPQHF.

The chain employs TRBV27 and TRBJ2-1; TCRdb reports TRBD2, a call that lacks DNA to check it against. This CDR3 is 15 amino acids long. Germline values: CDR1 MNHEY, CDR2 SMNVEV (reference sequence). The CDR3 sequence: CASSSGLVGTGEQFF.

The chain is built from TRBV18 and TRBJ2-7. CDR3 length: 13 residues. Germline CDR1 and CDR2: KGHSH and LQKENI. CDR3 residues: CASSPEQSYEQYF.

The genes are TRBV6-6 and TRBJ2-2. Germline V gene sequence: CDR1 MNHNY, CDR2 SVGAGI (reference sequence). The CDR3 runs 11 residues. The CDR3 here is CASTGPGELFF.

The chain has TRBV14 and TRBJ2-6; TCRdb lists TRBD1, though no DNA is available to test this call. Germline V gives CDR1 SGHDN, CDR2 FVKESK. CDR3 length: 19 residues. The CDR3 sequence: CASSQDFRQGGSGANVLTF.

The V gene is TRBV7-3, the J gene TRBJ2-7. The CDR3 extends over 14 amino acids. CDR1 SGHTA and CDR2 FQGTGA come from the germline V gene. CDR3 sequence: CASSSLSGPYEQYF.

The chain joins TRBV14 to TRBJ2-7; the TRBD2 assignment by TCRdb is unverifiable without DNA. The CDR3 consists of 15 residues. CDR1 is SGHDN, CDR2 FVKESK, per germline. The CDR3 protein is CASSPPSGGTYEQYF.

The chain is built from TRBV7-2 and TRBJ2-3. The CDR3 has 15 amino acids. CDR1 and CDR2 (germline): SGHTA, FQGNSA. The CDR3 sequence: CASSLRHGSTDTQYF.

This chain joins TRBV19 and TRBJ2-7; TCRdb outputs TRBD2, but without DNA this stays unchecked. This CDR3 has 15 amino acids. CDR1 and CDR2 from the germline V gene are LNHDA and SQIVND (reference sequence). CDR3 in amino acids: CASSKRGPVSYEQYF.

CDR3 sequence reads: CATSRRVGTEAFF. V gene TRBV15 combines with J gene TRBJ1-1. Germline values: CDR1 LNHNV, CDR2 YYDKDF (reference sequence). The CDR3 length is 13 residues.

The chain combines TRBV7-2 with TRBJ2-7; TCRdb's D call of TRBD2 is untestable without DNA. Germline V gene lookup returns CDR1 SGHTA and CDR2 FQGNSA. The CDR3 covers 16 residues. The CDR3 spells CASSYNPMNSPEEQYF.

The V gene is TRBV20-1, the J gene TRBJ2-1; TCRdb picks TRBD1, but there is no DNA to check that call. The germline V gene has CDR1 DFQATT and CDR2 SNEGSKA (reference sequence). There are 11 residues in the CDR3. CDR3 sequence reads: CSARERGEQFF.

This chain connects TRBV29-1 to TRBJ2-2; TCRdb indicates TRBD1, and absent DNA this call remains unverified. This CDR3 comprises 14 residues. CDR1 and CDR2 from the germline V gene are SQVTM and ANQGSEA. CDR3 in amino acids: CSVRGWDNTGELFF.

The chain carries TRBV9 and TRBJ2-7; no DNA is available, so the TRBD1 call from TCRdb remains unchecked. From germline, CDR1 is SGDLS and CDR2 YYNGEE. CDR3 size: 17 residues. CDR3 in amino acids: CASSRSWGGRSDYEQYF. The whole variable domain, remainder taken from reference TRBV9 and TRBJ2-7, is DSGVTQTPKHLITATGQRVTLRCSPRSGDLSVYWYQQSLDQGLQFLIQYYNGEERAKGNILERFSAQQFPDLHSELNLSSLELGDSALYFCASSRSWGGRSDYEQYFGPGTRLTVT.

The rearrangement uses TRBV6-2 or TRBV6-3 and TRBJ2-7; the TCRdb D gene call, TRBD1, has no DNA to confirm it. CDR1 and CDR2 (germline): MNHEY, SVGEGT. The CDR3 consists of 15 residues. CDR3: CASSLRQGTSYEQYF.

The CDR3 is CASSQDWGDFSYNEQFF. The chain links TRBV4-3 to TRBJ2-1; TCRdb reports TRBD1, a call that lacks DNA to check it against. The CDR3 consists of 17 residues. Per the germline V gene, CDR1 is LGHNA and CDR2 is YSLEER.

The chain employs TRBV4-2 and TRBJ2-1; TCRdb proposes TRBD2, but this gene call is untestable without DNA. Germline assignment: CDR1 LGHNA and CDR2 YNFKEQ. This CDR3 region has 17 residues. CDR3: CASSRGTSGGAGLEQFF.